Detailed here is one TCR beta chain. Its antigen is not identified. This sample is drawn from a study of OX40 agonist ivuxolimab in advanced cancers. Whole-study results and caveats: At 0.1 to 3.0 mg/kg, clonal expansion of CD4+ and CD8+ blood T cells had occurred by week 6.

TCRdb keeps only in-frame clones here, not all; method: immunoSEQ multiplex PCR. The data contain 77,000 or so clones, about 94% of them singletons. This CDR3 has 16 amino acids. Germline values: CDR1 PRHDT, CDR2 FYEKMQ (reference sequence). The germline V and J ends were trimmed by 3 bases and 0 bases, with 11 bases remaining between them. The chain recombines TRBV13 with TRBJ2-2; D gene unclear. Sequenced material: CD4+ or CD8+ T cells sorted from blood, taken in a trial of the OX40 agonist ivuxolimab. The clonotype comes from an adult with an advanced solid tumor such as melanoma, head and neck, liver or kidney cancer. In DNA, the CDR3 is TGTGCCAGCAGCTTGTTCTTGGGATCGAACACCGGGGAGCTGTTTTTT. It translates to CASSLFLGSNTGELFF.